Shown below are 31 T cell receptor beta chains from a single sample sequenced in a study of T cell repertoires in cytomegalovirus infection. TCRdb fed the reads into MiXCR, producing one record per CDR3 protein. The sample lists about 160,000 distinct CDR3 sequences; roughly a sixth were seen once. The sample was CD8+ T cells from PBMCs. These receptors were obtained from a human donor in good health (CMV status not recorded). Some clones in this sample may be carry-over from other donors' samples.

The chain carries TRBV19 and TRBJ2-1; TRBD1 agrees at 9 bases. Germline V gene sequence: CDR1 LNHDA, CDR2 SQIVND (reference sequence). With 3 bases clipped from V and 8 bases from J, the junction kept 8 bases outside the gene matches. CDR3 length: 15 residues. CDR3 in DNA: TGTGCCAGTAGTATCCGGGACAGGGAGGGCGATGAGCAGTTCTTC. Amino acid sequence: CASSIRDREGDEQFF.

CDR3 sequence: CSGFYRRELFF. The CDR3, as DNA: TGCAGCGGATTCTACAGGCGGGAGCTGTTTTTT. The chain combines TRBV29-1 with TRBJ2-2; possibly TRBD1 for D (5 bases). Trimming left V 7 bases short and J 9 bases short, with 12 bases between. CDR3 size: 11 residues. Germline V gene lookup returns CDR1 SQVTM and CDR2 ANQGSEA.

This clonotype was seen only a few times. The chain employs TRBV25-1 and TRBJ1-3, with D uncertain. Germline CDR1 MGHDK, CDR2 SYGVNS. Trimming cost V 3 bases and J 2 bases, with 5 bases left between them. CDR3 size: 13 residues. In DNA, the CDR3 is TGTGCCAGCAGTGAGGGTACTGGAAACACCATATATTTT. As protein: CASSEGTGNTIYF.

This clonotype was counted between two and nine times. This chain connects TRBV12-3 or TRBV12-4 to TRBJ2-5, with a weak D call TRBD1 (6 bases). This CDR3 spans 15 amino acids. V lost 4 bases, J lost 1 base, and 13 bases lay in between. Here the CDR3 DNA reads TGTGCCAGCAGTTCCCCTGGACAGTCCCAAGAGACCCAGTACTTC. Translating gives CASSSPGQSQETQYF.

The J gene is TRBJ2-7, the V gene TRBV20-1, with D possibly TRBD1 on 6 matching bases. The CDR3 contains 12 residues. Germline V gene data show CDR1 as DFQATT and CDR2 as SNEGSKA (reference sequence). The ends were cut back, 3 bases at V and 6 bases at J, with 12 bases in the middle. The CDR3 loop reads CSARDSAREQYF. The CDR3 DNA follows: TGCAGTGCTAGGGACAGCGCGCGCGAGCAGTACTTC.

The V call is TRBV5-6, the J call TRBJ2-3, with 8 bases fitting TRBD2. The trim removed 1 base at V and 1 base at J, leaving 2 bases unmatched. The CDR3 is 15 residues long. Looked up from germline, CDR1 is SGHDT and CDR2 is YYEEEE. The CDR3 DNA reads TGTGCCAGCAGCTTGCGGGGGGGACGCACAGATACGCAGTATTTT. It codes for CASSLRGGRTDTQYF.

This clonotype has a handful of counts. The chain links TRBV7-2 to TRBJ2-4; no clear D. V was clipped by 4 bases and J by 0 bases, with 10 bases between them. This CDR3 spans 15 amino acids. In germline, CDR1 is SGHTA, CDR2 FQGNSA. The CDR3 DNA reads TGTGCCAGCAGCTACACCGACCTAGCCAAAAACATTCAGTACTTC. Its translation is CASSYTDLAKNIQYF.

This clonotype has only a few counts. The chain combines TRBV7-8 with TRBJ1-2; TRBD1 matches 9 bases. The CDR3 is 16 amino acids. The germline V gene encodes CDR1 SGHVS and CDR2 FQNEAQ. Trimming took 3 bases from V and 5 from J; bases not matched to a gene: 10. CDR3 protein: CASSFLTDRGVYGYTF. The CDR3 coding sequence is TGTGCCAGCAGCTTTCTTACGGACAGGGGCGTTTATGGCTACACCTTC.

This clonotype appeared a few times. The chain couples TRBV29-1 to TRBJ2-5; 9 nucleotides agree with TRBD1. This CDR3 spans 12 amino acids. V lost 5 bases to trimming and J lost 5 bases; unmatched junction nucleotides: 3. The germline V gene has CDR1 SQVTM and CDR2 ANQGSEA. As DNA, the CDR3 is TGCAGCGTTATGGACAGGGGTGAGACCCAGTACTTC. It specifies CSVMDRGETQYF.

The chain links TRBV7-9 to TRBJ2-1, with 7 bases that match TRBD1. Germline V lookup: CDR1 SEHNR, CDR2 FQNEAQ (reference sequence). Unmatched junction bases numbered 3, after V lost 6 bases and J lost 7 bases. The CDR3 length is 12 residues. CDR3 in amino acids: CASRRGLNEQFF. In nucleotides, the CDR3 is TGTGCCAGCAGAAGGGGGCTGAATGAGCAGTTCTTC.

This chain uses TRBV4-1 with TRBJ2-1, with TRBD2 as a possible D gene (6 bases). CDR1 MGHRA and CDR2 YSYEKL come from the germline V gene. The CDR3 covers 17 residues. Trimming left V 2 bases short and J 0 bases short, with 14 bases between. The CDR3 DNA reads as TGCGCCAGCAGCCAACCTCTGGAGGGGAGCTCCTACAATGAGCAGTTCTTC. Translation gives CASSQPLEGSSYNEQFF.

The chain's CDR3 is CASGFGKHQPQHF. CDR3 DNA: TGTGCCAGCGGGTTTGGGAAACATCAGCCCCAGCATTTT. The rearrangement links TRBV27 to TRBJ1-5; D is undetermined. Trimming left V 8 bases short and J 5 bases short, with 13 bases between. Germline CDR1 MNHEY, CDR2 SMNVEV (reference sequence). The CDR3 sequence is 13 residues long.

This clonotype showed up many times. The V and J genes are TRBV12-3 or TRBV12-4 and TRBJ2-1; 7 bases line up with TRBD2. The CDR3 length is 16 residues. V shed 5 bases and J 0 bases; nucleotides not matched to a gene: 7. The CDR3 sequence is CASSPSGGSSYNEQFF. The CDR3 region has the DNA TGTGCCAGCAGTCCTAGCGGAGGCAGCTCCTACAATGAGCAGTTCTTC.

The chain joins TRBV28 to TRBJ2-7, with D unclear. V was trimmed by 6 bases and J by 6 bases, leaving 9 bases between them. Per the germline V gene, CDR1 is MDHEN and CDR2 is SYDVKM. CDR3 length: 11 residues. The CDR3 DNA reads as TGTGCCAGCAGCCCTTGGAGCGAGCAGTACTTC. Translation gives CASSPWSEQYF.

In its sample, this clonotype was seen a few times. This chain connects TRBV4-1 to TRBJ1-4; tentative D call: TRBD1 (5 bases). Germline values: CDR1 MGHRA, CDR2 YSYEKL. There are 14 residues in the CDR3. Between the trimmed V and J ends, which lost 3 bases and 8 bases, there was a span of 13 bases. CDR3 sequence (DNA): TGCGCCAGCAGCCACCTGACAGTTTCAGAAAAACTGTTTTTT. This sequence encodes CASSHLTVSEKLFF.

This rearrangement joins TRBV5-6 to TRBJ2-1; D is uncertain. The V and J ends lost 0 bases and 12 bases respectively, with 13 bases between them. Germline V gene sequence: CDR1 SGHDT, CDR2 YYEEEE. There are 13 residues in the CDR3. CDR3 amino acids: CASSLGVEVGQFF. For the CDR3, the DNA is TGTGCCAGCAGCTTGGGCGTTGAGGTTGGGCAGTTCTTC.

This clonotype was picked up a small number of times. The chain carries TRBV7-8 and TRBJ2-1; a weak D match, TRBD2 (5 bases). This CDR3 has 14 amino acids. Trimming shortened V by 5 bases and J by 2 bases, and 10 bases separated the two germline ends. Germline V gene sequence: CDR1 SGHVS, CDR2 FQNEAQ. The CDR3, as DNA: TGTGCCAGCAGCCCCTCCGGGACCTACAATGAGCAGTTCTTC. Translated, it gives CASSPSGTYNEQFF.

The chain joins TRBV7-9 to TRBJ2-1, with 9 bases matching TRBD2. V dropped 5 bases and J dropped 8; count of bases not matched to a gene: 10. The CDR3 is 15 residues long. Germline lookup yields CDR1 SEHNR and CDR2 FQNEAQ (reference sequence). The CDR3 region has the DNA TGTGCCAGCAGCCTCGGGACTAGCTCGAGGGATGAGCAGTTCTTC. This gives the protein CASSLGTSSRDEQFF.

The CDR3 bases are TGTGCCAGCAGCCAACATAGGTCCTACGAGCAGTACTTC. This translates into CASSQHRSYEQYF. The rearrangement links TRBV14 to TRBJ2-7, with D uncertain. The germline gives CDR1 SGHDN, CDR2 FVKESK. CDR3 size: 13 residues. The germline V and J ends were trimmed by 2 bases and 1 base, with 6 bases remaining between them.

This clonotype appeared a few times. V usage is TRBV7-9 and J usage is TRBJ2-2; D remains unclear. V lost 5 bases and J 3 bases, leaving 10 bases between the germline ends. Germline V gene lookup returns CDR1 SEHNR and CDR2 FQNEAQ (reference sequence). This CDR3 spans 14 amino acids. Here the CDR3 DNA reads TGTGCCAGCAGCCCCCTGACATACACCGGGGAGCTGTTTTTT. The encoded protein is CASSPLTYTGELFF.

This clonotype turned up a few times. V is TRBV20-1 and J is TRBJ1-1; the D gene is possibly TRBD1 (6 bases). Trimming stripped 0 bases from V and 1 base from J, with 21 bases between. Germline CDR1 reads DFQATT; CDR2 reads SNEGSKA (reference sequence). The CDR3 is 18 residues long. Here the CDR3 DNA reads TGCAGTGCTAGAGATCTAATGGGCAGGGGAAGGCGGAACACTGAAGCTTTCTTT. Protein: CSARDLMGRGRRNTEAFF.

This clonotype was found once. V gene TRBV10-1 combines with J gene TRBJ2-2, with TRBD1 matching 10 bases. V dropped 0 bases and J dropped 0; count of bases not matched to a gene: 1. Germline-derived CDR1 and CDR2 are WNHNN and SYGVQD (reference sequence). This CDR3 has 17 amino acids. The CDR3 region is CASSESGTGANTGELFF. The CDR3 DNA reads as TGCGCCAGCAGTGAGTCGGGGACAGGGGCGAACACCGGGGAGCTGTTTTTT.

The J gene is TRBJ2-1, the V gene TRBV7-2, with a tentative D call TRBD2 (6 bases). The V and J ends lost 8 bases and 10 bases respectively, with 18 bases between them. CDR1 SGHTA and CDR2 FQGNSA come from the germline V gene. This CDR3 comprises 13 residues. CDR3: CASSLSGVREQFF. The CDR3 DNA reads TGTGCCAGCTCACTATCGGGGGTTCGGGAGCAGTTCTTC.

The chain carries TRBV2 and TRBJ1-2; the D is unclear. Trimming removed 0 bases from V and 8 bases from J, with 16 bases in between. In germline, CDR1 is SNHLY, CDR2 FYNNEI. This CDR3 spans 15 amino acids. CDR3 coding DNA: TGTGCCAGCAGTGAAGCGGCCCGGGCCCGGGCGGGCTACACCTTC. Protein product: CASSEAARARAGYTF. Complete variable domain (other parts from reference TRBV2 and TRBJ1-2): EPEVTQTPSHQVTQMGQEVILRCVPISNHLYFYWYRQILGQKVEFLVSFYNNEISEKSEIFDDQFSVERPDGSNFTLKIRSTKLEDSAMYFCASSEAARARAGYTFGSGTRLTVV.

The DNA for the CDR3 is TGCAGCGTGGCCGGTAGGGCAGGGAACTACAATGAGCAGTTCTTC. Amino acids: CSVAGRAGNYNEQFF. The genes are TRBV29-1 and TRBJ2-1; possible D gene TRBD1, 5 bases. Trimming stripped 6 bases from V and 3 bases from J, with 18 bases between. CDR3 length: 15 amino acids. The germline V gene has CDR1 SQVTM and CDR2 ANQGSEA.

V usage is TRBV7-9 and J usage is TRBJ2-7; the match to TRBD1 covers 8 bases. The ends lost 7 bases at V and 2 bases at J; junction bases unmatched: 4. The CDR3 has 13 residues. Germline values: CDR1 SEHNR, CDR2 FQNEAQ (reference sequence). The CDR3, as DNA: TGTGCCAGCACAGGGGGCGAACCCTACGAGCAGTACTTC. It codes for CASTGGEPYEQYF. The full variable domain, rest sourced from reference TRBV7-9 and TRBJ2-7, is DTGVSQNPRHKITKRGQNVTFRCDPISEHNRLYWYRQTLGQGPEFLTYFQNEAQLEKSRLLSDRFSAERPKGSFSTLEIQRTEQGDSAMYLCASTGGEPYEQYFGPGTRLTVT.

With regard to this clonotype: This may be a read error: a much more frequent sequence differs by one nucleotide. The V call is TRBV28, the J call TRBJ1-5; TRBD1 is a possible D gene (5 bases). CDR3 size: 14 residues. Germline V gene data show CDR1 as MDHEN and CDR2 as SYDVKM. Trimming cost V 3 bases and J 2 bases, with 8 bases left between them. The CDR3 DNA reads as TGTGCCAGCAGTTTCGGCAGGGGCAATCAGCCCCAGCATTTT. Amino acids: CASSFGRGNQPQHF.

V is TRBV7-8 and J is TRBJ2-7; possible D gene TRBD1, 6 bases. V was cut by 7 bases and J by 2 bases, with 15 bases left in between. There are 14 residues in the CDR3. CDR1 SGHVS and CDR2 FQNEAQ come from the germline V gene. The CDR3 DNA reads as TGTGCCAGCATACGGGACACCGAACCCTACGAGCAGTACTTC. Translating gives CASIRDTEPYEQYF.

This clonotype appeared a few times. The rearrangement links TRBV7-6 to TRBJ2-1, with TRBD2 matching 8 bases. The CDR3 runs 12 residues. J lost 6 bases, V lost 6 bases, and 1 base had no gene match. CDR1 is SGHVS, CDR2 FNYEAQ, per germline. The CDR3 region is CASRTSVNEQFF. The CDR3 DNA reads TGTGCCAGCAGGACTAGCGTCAATGAGCAGTTCTTC.

This clonotype was detected only a few times. The V call is TRBV7-9, the J call TRBJ1-1; 8 positions agree with TRBD1. CDR3 length: 14 amino acids. The ends lost 5 bases at V and 5 bases at J; junction bases unmatched: 7. Per the germline V gene, CDR1 is SEHNR and CDR2 is FQNEAQ (reference sequence). This chain's CDR3 is CASSPQGEGTEAFF. Here the CDR3 DNA reads TGTGCCAGCAGCCCACAGGGGGAAGGGACTGAAGCTTTCTTT.

This clonotype was counted many times. Germline is not matched at one junction end, which may reflect a read error. The chain links TRBV5-6 to TRBJ2-7, with 8 bases fitting TRBD1. CDR3 size: 14 residues. Looked up from germline, CDR1 is SGHDT and CDR2 is YYEEEE. CDR3 DNA sequence: TGTGCCAGCAGCTTGGGGGACAGGACTCTAACGCGAAGCTTC. It yields the protein CASSLGDRTLTRSF. Complete variable domain (other parts from reference TRBV5-6 and TRBJ2-7): DAGVTQSPTHLIKTRGQQVTLRCSPKSGHDTVSWYQQALGQGPQFIFQYYEEEERQRGNFPDRFSGHQFPNYSSELNVNALLLGDSALYLCASSLGDRTLTRSFGPGTRLTVT.